This T cell receptor (beta chain) stems from a study of T cells in Graves' hyperthyroidism and ophthalmopathy. TCR beta CDR3 region amplification was performed from RNA transcripts. HTBI primers drove first-round RT-PCR of the TCR CDR3. In TCRdb, the multiplex PCR reads were re-called with MiXCR into one record per CDR3 protein. There are around 350,000 distinct CDR3 sequences in the sample; 12% to 15% occur only once, and roughly a fifth lies in the top ten. It was 8.5 to 10 ml of fresh peripheral blood that supplied the PBMCs. Germline-derived CDR1 and CDR2 are KGHSH and LQKENI. The CDR3 loop spans 15 amino acids. V gave up 2 bases and J gave up 4 bases, with 15 bases separating them. There are many counts of this clonotype.

Material: blood. This chain links TRBV18 with TRBJ2-7; D may be TRBD1 (6 bases). The clonotype originates from a woman aged 55 to 70 with Graves' ophthalmopathy. The DNA of the CDR3 is TGTGCCAGCTCACCATTACCCAGGGGAGTTTACGAGCAGTACTTC. Translated: CASSPLPRGVYEQYF.